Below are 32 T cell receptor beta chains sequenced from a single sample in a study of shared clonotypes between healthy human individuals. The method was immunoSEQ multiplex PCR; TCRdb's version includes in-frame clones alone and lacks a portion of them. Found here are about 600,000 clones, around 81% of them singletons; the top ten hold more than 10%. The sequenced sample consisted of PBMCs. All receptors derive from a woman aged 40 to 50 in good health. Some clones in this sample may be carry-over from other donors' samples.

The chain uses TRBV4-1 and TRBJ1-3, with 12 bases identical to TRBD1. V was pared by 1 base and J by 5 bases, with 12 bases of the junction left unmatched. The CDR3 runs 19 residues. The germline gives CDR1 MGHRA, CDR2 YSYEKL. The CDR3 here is CASSQVVQAGQGARNTIYF. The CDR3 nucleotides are TGCGCCAGCAGCCAAGTGGTTCAGGCGGGACAGGGGGCGAGAAACACCATATATTTT.

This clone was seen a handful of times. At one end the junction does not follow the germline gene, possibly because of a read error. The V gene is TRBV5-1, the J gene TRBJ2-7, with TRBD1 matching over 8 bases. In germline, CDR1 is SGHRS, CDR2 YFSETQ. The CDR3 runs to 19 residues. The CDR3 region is CASGLSRDRPSLASYEQYF. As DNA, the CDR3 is TGCGCCAGCGGCTTGTCCCGGGACAGGCCATCCTTGGCCTCCTACGAGCAGTACTTC.

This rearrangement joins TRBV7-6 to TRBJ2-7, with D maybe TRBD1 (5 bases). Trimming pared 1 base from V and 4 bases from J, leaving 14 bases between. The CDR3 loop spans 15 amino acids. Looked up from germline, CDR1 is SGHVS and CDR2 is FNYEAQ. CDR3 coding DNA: TGTGCCAGCAGCTTAGATTTAGGGGCAGGGTACGAGCAGTACTTC. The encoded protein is CASSLDLGAGYEQYF.

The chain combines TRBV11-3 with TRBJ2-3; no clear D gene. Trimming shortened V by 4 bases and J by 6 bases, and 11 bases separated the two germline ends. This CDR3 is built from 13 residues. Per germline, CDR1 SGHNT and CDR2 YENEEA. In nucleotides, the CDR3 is TGTGCCAGCAGCTCTCAATTCATGGATACGCAGTATTTT. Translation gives CASSSQFMDTQYF. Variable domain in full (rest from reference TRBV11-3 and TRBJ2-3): EAGVVQSPRYKIIEKKQPVAFWCNPISGHNTLYWYLQNLGQGPELLIRYENEEAVDDSQLPKDRFSAERLKGVDSTLKIQPAELGDSAVYLCASSSQFMDTQYFGPGTRLTVL.

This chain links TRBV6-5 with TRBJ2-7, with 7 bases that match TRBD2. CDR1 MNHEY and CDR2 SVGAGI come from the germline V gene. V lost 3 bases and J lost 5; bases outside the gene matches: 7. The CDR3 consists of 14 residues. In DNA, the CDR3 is TGTGCCAGCAGTTATGGGAGGGAGGGCCACGAGCAGTACTTC. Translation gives CASSYGREGHEQYF.

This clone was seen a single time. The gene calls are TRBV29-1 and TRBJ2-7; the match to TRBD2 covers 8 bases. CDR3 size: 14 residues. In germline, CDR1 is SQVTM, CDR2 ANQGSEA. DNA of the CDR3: TGCATCCCCCGGTCGGGGGGGGCAATCTACGAGCAGTACTTC. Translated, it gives CIPRSGGAIYEQYF.

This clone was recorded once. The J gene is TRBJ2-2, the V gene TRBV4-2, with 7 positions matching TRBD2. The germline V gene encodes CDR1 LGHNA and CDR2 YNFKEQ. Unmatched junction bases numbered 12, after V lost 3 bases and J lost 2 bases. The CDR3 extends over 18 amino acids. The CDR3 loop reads CASSQAGVRALNTGELFF. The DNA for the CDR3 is TGTGCCAGCAGCCAGGCGGGAGTTCGCGCTCTTAACACCGGGGAGCTGTTTTTT.

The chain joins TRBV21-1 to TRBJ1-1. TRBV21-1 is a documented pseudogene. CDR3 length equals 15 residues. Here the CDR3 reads CASSKAAGTNTEAFF. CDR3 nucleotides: TGTGCCAGCAGCAAAGCGGCAGGGACGAACACTGAAGCTTTCTTT.

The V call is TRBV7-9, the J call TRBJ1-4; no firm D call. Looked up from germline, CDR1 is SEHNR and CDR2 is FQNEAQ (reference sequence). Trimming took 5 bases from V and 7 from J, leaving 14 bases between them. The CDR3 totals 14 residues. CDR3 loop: CASSPSGRPEKLFF. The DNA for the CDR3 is TGTGCCAGCAGCCCCTCGGGCAGGCCTGAAAAACTGTTTTTT.

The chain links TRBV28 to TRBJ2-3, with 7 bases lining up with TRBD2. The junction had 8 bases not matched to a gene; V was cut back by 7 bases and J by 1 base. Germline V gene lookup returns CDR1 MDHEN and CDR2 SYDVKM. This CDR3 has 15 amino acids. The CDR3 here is CASNTEAGGTDTQYF. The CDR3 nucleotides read TGTGCCAGCAACACAGAGGCGGGGGGCACAGATACGCAGTATTTT.

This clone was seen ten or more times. CDR3 bases: TGTGCCAGCAGATTCGAGCCGAGGGAGATCCGGGAGACCCAGTACTTC. It encodes CASRFEPREIRETQYF. The rearrangement uses TRBV27 and TRBJ2-5; D might be TRBD2 (5 bases). This CDR3 is 16 amino acids long. CDR1 MNHEY and CDR2 SMNVEV come from the germline V gene (reference sequence). V lost 6 bases, J lost 5 bases, and 22 bases lay in between.

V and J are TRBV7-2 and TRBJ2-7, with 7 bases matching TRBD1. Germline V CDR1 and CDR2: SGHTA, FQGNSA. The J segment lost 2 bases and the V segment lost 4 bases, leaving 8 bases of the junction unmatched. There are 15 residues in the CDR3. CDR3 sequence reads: CASSSVTGSPYEQYF. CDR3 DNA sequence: TGTGCCAGCAGCTCGGTGACAGGGTCACCCTACGAGCAGTACTTC.

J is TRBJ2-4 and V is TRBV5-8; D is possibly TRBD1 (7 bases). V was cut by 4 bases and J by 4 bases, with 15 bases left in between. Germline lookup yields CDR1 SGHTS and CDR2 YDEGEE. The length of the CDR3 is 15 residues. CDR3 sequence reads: CASSRDSGWKNIQYF. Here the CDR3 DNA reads TGTGCCAGCAGCCGGGACAGCGGGTGGAAAAACATTCAGTACTTC.

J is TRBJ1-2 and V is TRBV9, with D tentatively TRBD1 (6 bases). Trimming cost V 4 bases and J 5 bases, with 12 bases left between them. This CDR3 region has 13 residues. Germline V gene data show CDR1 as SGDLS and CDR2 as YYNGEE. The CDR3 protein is CASSNTGNYGYTF. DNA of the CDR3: TGTGCCAGCAGCAACACAGGGAATTATGGCTACACCTTC.

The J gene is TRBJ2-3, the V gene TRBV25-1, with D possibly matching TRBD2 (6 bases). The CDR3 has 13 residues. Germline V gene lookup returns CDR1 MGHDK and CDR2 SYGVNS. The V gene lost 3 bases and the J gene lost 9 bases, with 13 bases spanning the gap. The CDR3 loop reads CASSEWDSSTQYF. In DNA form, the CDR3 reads TGTGCCAGCAGTGAGTGGGACTCTTCCACGCAGTATTTT.

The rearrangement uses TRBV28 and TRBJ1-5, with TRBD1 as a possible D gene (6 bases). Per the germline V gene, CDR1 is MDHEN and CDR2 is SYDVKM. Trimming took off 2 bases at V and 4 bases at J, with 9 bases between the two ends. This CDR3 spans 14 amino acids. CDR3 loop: CASSLDQGNQPQHF. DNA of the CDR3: TGTGCCAGCAGTTTAGACCAGGGGAATCAGCCCCAGCATTTT.

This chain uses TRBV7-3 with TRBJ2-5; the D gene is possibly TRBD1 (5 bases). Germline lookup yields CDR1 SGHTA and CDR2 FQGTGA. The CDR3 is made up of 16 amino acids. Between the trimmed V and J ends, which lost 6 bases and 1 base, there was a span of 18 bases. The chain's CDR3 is CASSWKGIRPQETQYF. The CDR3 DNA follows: TGTGCCAGCAGTTGGAAGGGGATACGACCCCAAGAGACCCAGTACTTC.

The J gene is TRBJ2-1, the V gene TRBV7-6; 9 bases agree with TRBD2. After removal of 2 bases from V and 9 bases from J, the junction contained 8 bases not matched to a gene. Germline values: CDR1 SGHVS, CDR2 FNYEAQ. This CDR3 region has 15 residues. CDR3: CASSLSSGRSGEQFF. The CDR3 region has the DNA TGTGCCAGCAGCTTAAGTAGCGGGAGAAGCGGTGAGCAGTTCTTC.

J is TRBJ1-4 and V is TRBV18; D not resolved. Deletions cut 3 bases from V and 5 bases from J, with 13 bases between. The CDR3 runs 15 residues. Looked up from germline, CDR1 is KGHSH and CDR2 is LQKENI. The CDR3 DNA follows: TGTGCCAGCTCACCGGGAAACGGGTTGAATGAAAAACTGTTTTTT. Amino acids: CASSPGNGLNEKLFF.

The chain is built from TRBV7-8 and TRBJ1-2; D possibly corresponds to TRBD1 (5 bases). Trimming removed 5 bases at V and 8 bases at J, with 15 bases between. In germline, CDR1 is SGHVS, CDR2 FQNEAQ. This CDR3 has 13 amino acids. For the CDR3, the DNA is TGTGCCAGCAGCCTATCACAGGAATGGGGCTACACCTTC. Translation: CASSLSQEWGYTF. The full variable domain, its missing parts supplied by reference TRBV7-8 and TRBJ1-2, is GAGVSQSPRYKVAKRGQDVALRCDPISGHVSLFWYQQALGQGPEFLTYFQNEAQLDKSGLPSDRFFAERPEGSVSTLKIQRTQQEDSAVYLCASSLSQEWGYTFGSGTRLTVV.

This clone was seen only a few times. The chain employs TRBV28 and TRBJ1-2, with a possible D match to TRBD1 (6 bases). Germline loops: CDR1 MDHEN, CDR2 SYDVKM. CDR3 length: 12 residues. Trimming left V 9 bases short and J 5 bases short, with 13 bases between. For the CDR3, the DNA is TGTGCCAGTCCCCCCAGGGGTTATGGCTACACCTTC. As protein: CASPPRGYGYTF.

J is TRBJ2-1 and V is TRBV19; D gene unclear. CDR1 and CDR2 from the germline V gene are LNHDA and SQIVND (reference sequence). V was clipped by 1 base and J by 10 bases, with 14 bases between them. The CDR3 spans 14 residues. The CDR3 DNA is TGTGCCAGTAGTATAGCCTCCACGTGGGGAGAGCAGTTCTTC. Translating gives CASSIASTWGEQFF.

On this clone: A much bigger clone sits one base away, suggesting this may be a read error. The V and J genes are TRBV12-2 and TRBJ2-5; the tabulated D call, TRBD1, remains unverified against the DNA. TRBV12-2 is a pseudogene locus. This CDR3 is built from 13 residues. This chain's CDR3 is CASRLGGQDVQHF. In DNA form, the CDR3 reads TGTGCAAGTCGCTTAGGGGGGCAGGACGTTCAGCACTTC.

The CDR3: CATAGEPFFYGYTF. The CDR3 DNA is TGTGCCACCGCAGGGGAACCGTTCTTCTATGGCTACACCTTC. The chain joins TRBV6-1 to TRBJ1-2; maybe TRBD1 (6 bases). CDR3 length: 14 residues. V was clipped by 10 bases and J by 4 bases, with 19 bases between them. The germline CDR1 and CDR2 sequences are MNHNS and SASEGT.

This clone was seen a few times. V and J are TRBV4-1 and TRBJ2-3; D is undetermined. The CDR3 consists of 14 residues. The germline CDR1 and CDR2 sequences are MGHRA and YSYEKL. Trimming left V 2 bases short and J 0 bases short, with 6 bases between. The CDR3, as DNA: TGCGCCAGCAGCCAATGGCAGAGCACAGATACGCAGTATTTT. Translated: CASSQWQSTDTQYF.

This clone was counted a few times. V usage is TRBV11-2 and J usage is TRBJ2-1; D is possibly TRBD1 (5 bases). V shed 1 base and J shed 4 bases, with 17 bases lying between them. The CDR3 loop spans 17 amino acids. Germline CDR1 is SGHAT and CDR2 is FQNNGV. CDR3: CASSLVGRAKGYNEQFF. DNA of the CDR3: TGTGCCAGCAGCTTAGTAGGTAGGGCAAAGGGGTACAATGAGCAGTTCTTC.

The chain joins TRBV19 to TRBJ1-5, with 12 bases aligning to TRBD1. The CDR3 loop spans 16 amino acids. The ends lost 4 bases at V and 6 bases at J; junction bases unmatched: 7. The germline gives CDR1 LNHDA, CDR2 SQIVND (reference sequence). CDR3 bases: TGTGCCAGTAGTAACCACCGGGACAGGGGGCCTCAGCCCCAGCATTTT. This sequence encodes CASSNHRDRGPQPQHF.

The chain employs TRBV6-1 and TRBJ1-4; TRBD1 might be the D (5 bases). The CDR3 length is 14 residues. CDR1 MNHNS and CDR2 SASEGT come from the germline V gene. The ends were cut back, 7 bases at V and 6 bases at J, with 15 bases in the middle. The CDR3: CASNWGGEDEKLFF. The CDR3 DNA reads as TGTGCCAGCAATTGGGGGGGGGAGGATGAAAAACTGTTTTTT.

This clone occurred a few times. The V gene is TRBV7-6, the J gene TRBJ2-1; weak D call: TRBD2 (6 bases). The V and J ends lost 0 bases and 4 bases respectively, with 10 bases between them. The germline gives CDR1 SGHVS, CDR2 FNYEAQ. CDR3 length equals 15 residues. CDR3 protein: CASSLASGPYNEQFF. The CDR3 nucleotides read TGTGCCAGCAGCTTAGCTAGCGGCCCGTACAATGAGCAGTTCTTC.

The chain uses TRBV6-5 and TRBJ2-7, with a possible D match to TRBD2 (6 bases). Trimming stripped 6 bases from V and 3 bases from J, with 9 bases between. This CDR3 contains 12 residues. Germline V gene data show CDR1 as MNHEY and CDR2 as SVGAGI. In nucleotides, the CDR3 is TGTGCCAGCAGCCGGCGGGGCTACGAGCAGTACTTC. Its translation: CASSRRGYEQYF.

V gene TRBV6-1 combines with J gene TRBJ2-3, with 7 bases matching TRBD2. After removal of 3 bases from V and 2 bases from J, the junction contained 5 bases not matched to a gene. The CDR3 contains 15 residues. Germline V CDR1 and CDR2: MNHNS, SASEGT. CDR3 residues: CASSDWGGTTDTQYF. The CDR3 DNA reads TGTGCCAGCAGTGACTGGGGGGGAACCACAGATACGCAGTATTTT.

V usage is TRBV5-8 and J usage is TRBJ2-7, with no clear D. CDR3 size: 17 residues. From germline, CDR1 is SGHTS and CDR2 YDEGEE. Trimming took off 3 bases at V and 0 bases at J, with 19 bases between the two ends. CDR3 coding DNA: TGTGCCAGCAGCTCCCCCCCTCGGCAGACCTACTCCTACGAGCAGTACTTC. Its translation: CASSSPPRQTYSYEQYF.